These 31 T cell receptor beta chains came from one sample sequenced in a study of cytomegalovirus exposure and HLA in healthy donors. The study ran its PCR with 60 Vbeta and 13 Jbeta primers. TCRdb's table, derived via immunoSEQ multiplex PCR, lists solely in-frame clones and lacks some. The sample yields roughly 120,000 clones, about four fifths seen once. The specimen was PBMCs. These receptors were collected from a man in his forties or fifties in good health and CMV-seronegative.

CDR3 residues: CASSPDREFGETQYF. CDR3 bases: TGTGCCAGCAGCCCCGACAGGGAGTTTGGGGAGACCCAGTACTTC. V usage is TRBV28 and J usage is TRBJ2-5; TRBD1 matches at 7 bases. The V gene's germline CDR1 is MDHEN and CDR2 SYDVKM. The CDR3 has 15 residues. With V trimmed by 6 bases and J by 5 bases, 12 bases remained unmatched.

This sequence joins TRBV7-9 and TRBJ2-5; 8 nucleotides line up with TRBD1. CDR3 length: 15 amino acids. The germline CDR1 and CDR2 sequences are SEHNR and FQNEAQ (reference sequence). With V trimmed by 5 bases and J by 3 bases, 8 bases remained unmatched. The CDR3 nucleotides are TGTGCCAGCAGCCAGGACAGGGTGTTAGAAGAGACCCAGTACTTC. It encodes CASSQDRVLEETQYF.

This rearrangement joins TRBV12-5 to TRBJ1-1; TRBD1 aligns across 7 bases. The CDR3 is 12 residues long. Germline-derived CDR1 and CDR2 are LGHNT and FRNRAP. J gave up 11 bases and V 6 bases, and 9 bases lay outside the gene matches. The CDR3 sequence: CASGNPGGWAFF. The DNA of the CDR3 is TGTGCTAGTGGGAACCCAGGGGGTTGGGCTTTCTTT.

The chain uses TRBV5-1 and TRBJ1-2, with TRBD1 matching 8 bases. The germline V gene has CDR1 SGHRS and CDR2 YFSETQ. With V trimmed by 5 bases and J by 6 bases, 6 bases remained unmatched. The CDR3 extends over 13 amino acids. The CDR3 sequence: CASSFDRGNGYTF. The DNA for the CDR3 is TGCGCCAGCAGTTTTGACAGGGGTAATGGCTACACCTTC.

The CDR3 loop reads CASSPSPSPNTQYF. DNA of the CDR3: TGCGCCAGCAGCCCAAGCCCTAGCCCAAATACGCAGTATTTT. V usage is TRBV4-3 and J usage is TRBJ2-3; D is possibly TRBD2 (5 bases). CDR3 length equals 14 residues. The germline V and J ends were trimmed by 4 bases and 7 bases, with 15 bases remaining between them. Germline V gives CDR1 LGHNA, CDR2 YSLEER.

The chain employs TRBV19 and TRBJ1-6, with 7 nucleotides matching TRBD1. Germline CDR1 is LNHDA and CDR2 is SQIVND (reference sequence). The CDR3 runs 14 residues. Unmatched junction bases numbered 4, after V lost 4 bases and J lost 7 bases. The CDR3 nucleotides read TGTGCCAGTAGTAGACAGGGACAGAATTCACCCCTCCACTTT. Encoded protein: CASSRQGQNSPLHF.

The rearrangement links TRBV7-9 to TRBJ2-3, with D possibly being TRBD2 (5 bases). The germline V gene encodes CDR1 SEHNR and CDR2 FQNEAQ (reference sequence). CDR3 length: 12 amino acids. V gave up 5 bases and J gave up 5 bases, with 8 bases separating them. The CDR3 spells CASSREGDTQYF. The CDR3 coding sequence is TGTGCCAGCAGCCGAGAGGGAGATACGCAGTATTTT.

CDR3 in amino acids: CAINAETYNSPLHF. The CDR3 nucleotides read TGTGCCATCAACGCGGAGACCTATAATTCACCCCTCCACTTT. The rearrangement uses TRBV10-3 and TRBJ1-6; D gene unclear. CDR3 size: 14 residues. Germline CDR1 ENHRY, CDR2 SYGVKD. V was clipped by 7 bases and J by 2 bases, with 9 bases between them.

The chain combines TRBV19 with TRBJ2-2, with TRBD2 identical over 12 bases. The CDR3 contains 15 residues. The junction had 10 bases not matched to a gene; V was cut back by 11 bases and J by 6 bases. From germline, CDR1 is LNHDA and CDR2 SQIVND (reference sequence). This CDR3 is CASASGGAIAGELFF. CDR3 coding DNA: TGTGCCTCGGCTAGCGGGGGGGCCATCGCCGGGGAGCTGTTTTTT. Full variable domain (outside the CDR3, taken from reference TRBV19 and TRBJ2-2): DGGITQSPKYLFRKEGQNVTLSCEQNLNHDAMYWYRQDPGQGLRLIYYSQIVNDFQKGDIAEGYSVSREKKESFPLTVTSAQKNPTAFYLCASASGGAIAGELFFGEGSRLTVL.

This chain joins TRBV11-2 and TRBJ2-7; weak D call: TRBD1 (6 bases). Per germline, CDR1 SGHAT and CDR2 FQNNGV. Trimming stripped 1 base from V and 6 bases from J, with 10 bases between. CDR3 length equals 13 residues. The DNA of the CDR3 is TGTGCCAGCAGCTTAGCACAGGGCAGCGAGCAGTACTTC. Protein: CASSLAQGSEQYF. The full variable domain, its missing parts supplied by reference TRBV11-2 and TRBJ2-7, is EAGVAQSPRYKIIEKRQSVAFWCNPISGHATLYWYQQILGQGPKLLIQFQNNGVVDDSQLPKDRFSAERLKGVDSTLKIQPAKLEDSAVYLCASSLAQGSEQYFGPGTRLTVT.

V is TRBV4-2 and J is TRBJ1-1; D may be TRBD1 (6 bases). The germline V gene encodes CDR1 LGHNA and CDR2 YNFKEQ. This CDR3 is built from 15 residues. The ends were cut back, 4 bases at V and 4 bases at J, with 16 bases in the middle. The CDR3: CASSPTMDRSTEAFF. The CDR3 coding sequence is TGTGCCAGCAGCCCCACCATGGACAGATCCACTGAAGCTTTCTTT.

This chain uses TRBV14 with TRBJ1-6; D gene unclear. Trimming pared 2 bases from V and 6 bases from J, leaving 8 bases between. Germline V gene sequence: CDR1 SGHDN, CDR2 FVKESK. CDR3 length equals 14 residues. The CDR3 DNA follows: TGTGCCAGCAGCCAATGGCACCTTAATTCACCCCTCCACTTT. Protein: CASSQWHLNSPLHF.

V gene TRBV6-5 combines with J gene TRBJ1-2; the match to TRBD1 covers 7 bases. The CDR3 spans 13 residues. Germline CDR1 and CDR2: MNHEY and SVGAGI. V lost 5 bases, J lost 8 bases, and 8 bases stayed unmatched. CDR3 protein: CASSRTSGGGYTF. The CDR3 DNA sequence: TGTGCCAGCAGTCGAACTTCAGGGGGGGGCTACACCTTC.

The genes are TRBV7-6 and TRBJ2-7, with 7 bases lining up with TRBD1. Germline assignment: CDR1 SGHVS and CDR2 FNYEAQ. The CDR3 is 15 amino acids. After removal of 1 base from V and 1 base from J, the junction contained 4 bases not matched to a gene. Here the CDR3 reads CASSLGGTASYEQYF. The CDR3 coding sequence is TGTGCCAGCAGCTTAGGTGGGACAGCATCCTACGAGCAGTACTTC.

The chain is built from TRBV4-3 and TRBJ2-3; 8 positions agree with TRBD1. J was trimmed by 2 bases and V by 0 bases; bases with no gene match: 7. CDR1 is LGHNA and CDR2 is YSLEER in the germline V gene. The CDR3 runs to 17 residues. CDR3 nucleotide sequence: TGCGCCAGCAGCCAAGAGATTACAGGGGGGATCACAGATACGCAGTATTTT. Protein sequence: CASSQEITGGITDTQYF.

J is TRBJ1-5 and V is TRBV28, with 9 bases identical to TRBD1. The germline CDR1 and CDR2 sequences are MDHEN and SYDVKM. Losses at the gene ends were 2 bases for V and 3 bases for J; bases not matched to a gene: 2. CDR3 length: 15 residues. CDR3 region: CASSLGTGTNQPQHF. DNA of the CDR3: TGTGCCAGCAGTTTAGGGACAGGGACCAATCAGCCCCAGCATTTT. Using reference TRBV28 and TRBJ1-5 for the parts outside the CDR3, the full variable domain is DVKVTQSSRYLVKRTGEKVFLECVQDMDHENMFWYRQDPGLGLRLIYFSYDVKMKEKGDIPEGYSVSREKKERFSLILESASTNQTSMYLCASSLGTGTNQPQHFGDGTRLSIL.

The chain employs TRBV27 and TRBJ2-7, with a weak D call TRBD1 (5 bases). The CDR3 is 14 residues long. Germline V gene sequence: CDR1 MNHEY, CDR2 SMNVEV (reference sequence). Trimming took off 6 bases at V and 3 bases at J, with 15 bases between the two ends. The CDR3 coding sequence is TGTGCCAGCAGAAACAGGTTTCTTGACTACGAGCAGTACTTC. Its translation is CASRNRFLDYEQYF.

This sequence joins TRBV2 and TRBJ2-5, with 14 bases identical to TRBD2. The V gene's germline CDR1 is SNHLY and CDR2 FYNNEI. V gave up 6 bases and J gave up 3 bases; unmatched junction bases: 6. There are 16 residues in the CDR3. The CDR3 reads CASRPGLAGGEETQYF. Here the CDR3 DNA reads TGTGCCAGCAGACCCGGACTAGCGGGGGGTGAAGAGACCCAGTACTTC.

The chain has TRBV4-3 and TRBJ1-3; D may be TRBD1 (6 bases). This CDR3 is 18 amino acids long. The germline V and J ends were trimmed by 1 base and 3 bases, with 19 bases remaining between them. The V gene's germline CDR1 is LGHNA and CDR2 YSLEER. The CDR3 DNA follows: TGCGCCAGCAGCCAAGTTGCGGGGGGCGCACACCTTGGAAACACCATATATTTT. It specifies CASSQVAGGAHLGNTIYF.

Only a few counts were recorded for this clone. The V and J genes are TRBV28 and TRBJ1-1; 7 nucleotides agree with TRBD1. Germline CDR1 and CDR2: MDHEN and SYDVKM. After removal of 7 bases from V and 11 bases from J, the junction contained 7 bases not matched to a gene. The length of the CDR3 is 11 residues. This chain's CDR3 is CASTVDRAAFF. CDR3 sequence (DNA): TGTGCCAGCACGGTCGACAGGGCGGCTTTCTTT.

The rearrangement links TRBV19 to TRBJ1-6; no definite D call. Between the trimmed V and J ends, which lost 9 bases and 8 bases, there was a span of 17 bases. The CDR3 length is 14 residues. Looked up from germline, CDR1 is LNHDA and CDR2 is SQIVND (reference sequence). The CDR3 loop reads CASRIDGLYSPLHF. As DNA, the CDR3 is TGTGCCAGCAGAATCGACGGACTTTATTCACCCCTCCACTTT.

J is TRBJ2-5 and V is TRBV11-2, with D unresolved. This CDR3 is built from 13 residues. CDR1 is SGHAT, CDR2 FQNNGV, per germline. Deletions cut 2 bases from V and 5 bases from J, with 9 bases between. CDR3 in DNA: TGTGCCAGCAGCTTAATTTCGTCCGAGACCCAGTACTTC. Its protein product is CASSLISSETQYF.

The chain couples TRBV19 to TRBJ2-1; 8 positions match TRBD2. Losses at the gene ends were 1 base for V and 7 bases for J; bases not matched to a gene: 9. The CDR3 spans 16 residues. Germline V gives CDR1 LNHDA, CDR2 SQIVND (reference sequence). In nucleotides, the CDR3 is TGTGCCAGTAGTATAGGTTCCGGGGGGGCGGGTAATGAGCAGTTCTTC. This codes for CASSIGSGGAGNEQFF.

This clone was seen just once. The V call is TRBV4-3, the J call TRBJ2-3; 14 bases map to TRBD2. CDR1 is LGHNA, CDR2 YSLEER, per germline. CDR3 length: 19 amino acids. Trimming took 0 bases from V and 7 from J; bases not matched to a gene: 12. In DNA form, the CDR3 reads TGCGCCAGCAGCCAAGAAACCTCCCTCGGGACTAGCGGGGGACATACGCAGTATTTT. Its protein product is CASSQETSLGTSGGHTQYF.

The chain recombines TRBV19 with TRBJ1-6, with 7 bases fitting TRBD1. Germline V CDR1 and CDR2: LNHDA, SQIVND (reference sequence). The CDR3 has 15 residues. V shed 5 bases and J 5 bases; nucleotides not matched to a gene: 6. The DNA of the CDR3 is TGTGCCAGTAGTGCCACCGGGACAGATAATTCACCCCTCCACTTT. Its protein product is CASSATGTDNSPLHF.

The CDR3 nucleotides read TGTGCCAGCAGTGTAGTCGAAGGGAGGTCTGAAGCTTTCTTT. This codes for CASSVVEGRSEAFF. The chain joins TRBV27 to TRBJ1-1; no definite D call. CDR3 length equals 14 residues. V shed 5 bases and J shed 6 bases, with 16 bases lying between them. Germline lookup yields CDR1 MNHEY and CDR2 SMNVEV (reference sequence).

This chain joins TRBV27 and TRBJ2-2, with a weak D call TRBD1 (5 bases). V was trimmed by 7 bases and J by 1 base, leaving 16 bases between them. CDR3 length: 16 residues. From germline, CDR1 is MNHEY and CDR2 SMNVEV (reference sequence). DNA for the CDR3: TGTGCCAGCACAAAAAGTCTAGGACAGAACACCGGGGAGCTGTTTTTT. Translation: CASTKSLGQNTGELFF.

DNA for the CDR3: TGTGCCAGCAGTATTACAGGGGCGACCACAGATACGCAGTATTTT. Protein: CASSITGATTDTQYF. The J gene is TRBJ2-3, the V gene TRBV6-1; the match to TRBD1 covers 7 bases. The ends lost 5 bases at V and 2 bases at J; junction bases unmatched: 7. CDR1 is MNHNS and CDR2 is SASEGT in the germline V gene. The CDR3 contains 15 residues.

V and J are TRBV28 and TRBJ1-2; D gene uncertain. This CDR3 spans 12 amino acids. The V and J ends lost 5 bases and 7 bases respectively, with 11 bases between them. Germline V gene sequence: CDR1 MDHEN, CDR2 SYDVKM. In nucleotides, the CDR3 is TGTGCCAGCAGTCCTACGAGCCGTGGCTACACCTTC. This translates into CASSPTSRGYTF.

The rearrangement links TRBV23-1 to TRBJ1-2, with D unresolved. TRBV23-1 is known as an ORF, though its function is uncertain. The CDR3 extends over 16 amino acids. V lost 5 bases to trimming and J lost 0 bases, with 16 bases between them. CDR3: CASSLREPTPNYGYTF. Here the CDR3 DNA reads TGCGCCAGCAGTTTGAGGGAGCCTACCCCTAACTATGGCTACACCTTC.

The chain combines TRBV4-2 with TRBJ2-1; D is unresolved. V lost 1 base and J lost 8, with 12 bases in between. CDR3 length equals 14 residues. Germline CDR1 LGHNA, CDR2 YNFKEQ. CDR3 amino acids: CASSQGTLVHEQFF. For the CDR3, the DNA is TGTGCCAGCAGCCAAGGAACCCTAGTGCATGAGCAGTTCTTC.